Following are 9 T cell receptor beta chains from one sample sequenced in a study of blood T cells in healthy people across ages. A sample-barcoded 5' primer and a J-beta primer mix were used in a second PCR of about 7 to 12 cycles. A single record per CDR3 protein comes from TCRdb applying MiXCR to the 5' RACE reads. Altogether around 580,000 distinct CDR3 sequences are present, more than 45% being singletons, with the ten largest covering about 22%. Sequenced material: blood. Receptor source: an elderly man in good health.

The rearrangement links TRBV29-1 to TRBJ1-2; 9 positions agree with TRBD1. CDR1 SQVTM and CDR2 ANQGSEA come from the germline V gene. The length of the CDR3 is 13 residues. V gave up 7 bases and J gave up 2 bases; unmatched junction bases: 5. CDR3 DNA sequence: TGCAGCGCCATGGGACAGGGCAACTATGGCTACACCTTC. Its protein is CSAMGQGNYGYTF.

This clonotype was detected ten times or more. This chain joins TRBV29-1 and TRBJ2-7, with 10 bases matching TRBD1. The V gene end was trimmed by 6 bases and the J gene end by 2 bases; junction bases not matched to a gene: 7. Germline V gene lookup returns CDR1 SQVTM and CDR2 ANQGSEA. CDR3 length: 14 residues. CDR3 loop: CSVEGTGAPYEQYF. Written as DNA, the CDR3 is TGCAGCGTCGAGGGGACAGGGGCCCCCTACGAGCAGTACTTC.

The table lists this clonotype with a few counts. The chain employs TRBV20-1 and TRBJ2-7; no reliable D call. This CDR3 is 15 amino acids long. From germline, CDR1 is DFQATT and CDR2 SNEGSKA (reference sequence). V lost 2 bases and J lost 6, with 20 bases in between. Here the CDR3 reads CSARQMGYIFGEQYF. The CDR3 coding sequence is TGCAGTGCTAGACAGATGGGCTATATCTTCGGCGAGCAGTACTTC.

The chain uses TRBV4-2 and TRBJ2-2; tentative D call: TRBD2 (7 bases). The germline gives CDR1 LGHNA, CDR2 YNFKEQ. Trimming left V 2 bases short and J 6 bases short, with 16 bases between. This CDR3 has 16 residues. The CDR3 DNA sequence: TGTGCCAGCAGCCAACCTAGACCCGGGGGGCCCGGGGAGCTGTTTTTT. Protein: CASSQPRPGGPGELFF.

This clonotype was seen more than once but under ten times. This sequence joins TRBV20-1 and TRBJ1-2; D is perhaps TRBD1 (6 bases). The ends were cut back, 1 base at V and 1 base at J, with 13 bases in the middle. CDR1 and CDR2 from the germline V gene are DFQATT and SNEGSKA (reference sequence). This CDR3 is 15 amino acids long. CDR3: CSARAGAGLNYGYTF. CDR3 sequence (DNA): TGCAGTGCTAGAGCAGGGGCAGGCCTTAACTATGGCTACACCTTC.

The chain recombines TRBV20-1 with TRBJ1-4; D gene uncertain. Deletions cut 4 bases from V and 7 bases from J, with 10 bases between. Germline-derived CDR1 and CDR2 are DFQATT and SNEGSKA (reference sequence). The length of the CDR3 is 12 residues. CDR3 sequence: CSAKGRGEKLFF. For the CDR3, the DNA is TGCAGTGCTAAGGGAAGAGGTGAAAAACTGTTTTTT.

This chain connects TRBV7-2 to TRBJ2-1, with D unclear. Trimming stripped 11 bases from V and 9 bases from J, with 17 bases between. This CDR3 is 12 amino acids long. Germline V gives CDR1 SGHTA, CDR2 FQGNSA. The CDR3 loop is CAASALQREQFF. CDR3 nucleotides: TGTGCCGCCTCCGCTCTACAGCGTGAGCAGTTCTTC.

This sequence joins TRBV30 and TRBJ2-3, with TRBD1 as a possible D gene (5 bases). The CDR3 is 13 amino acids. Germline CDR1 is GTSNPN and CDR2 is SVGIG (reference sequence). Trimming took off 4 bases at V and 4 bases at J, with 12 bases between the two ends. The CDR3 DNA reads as TGTGCCTGGACCCCAGGGTTGGCAGATACGCAGTATTTT. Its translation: CAWTPGLADTQYF.

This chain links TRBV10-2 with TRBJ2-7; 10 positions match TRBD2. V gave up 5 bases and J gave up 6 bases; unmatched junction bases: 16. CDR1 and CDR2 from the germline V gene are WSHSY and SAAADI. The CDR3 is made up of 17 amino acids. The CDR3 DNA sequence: TGCGCCAGCAGTAGAACCGGACTAGCGGAAGGAGTCGGCGAGCAGTACTTC. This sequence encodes CASSRTGLAEGVGEQYF.